One T cell receptor (beta chain) is described in this entry. Its antigen is unknown. Deletions cut 0 bases from V and 9 bases from J, with 16 bases between. Looked up from germline, CDR1 is SGHRS and CDR2 is YFSETQ. The CDR3 runs 15 residues. The sample belongs to a study of T cell responses to AZD1222 COVID-19 vaccine. Study-level points and caveats: Clonal diversity may have been underestimated, and the donors were mostly white British, with more females than males. Of the AZD1222 recipients, only five to seven were seropositive at baseline.

The table came from immunoSEQ multiplex PCR; TCRdb's copy has only in-frame clones and leaves some out. The data show about 130,000 clones, with about 85% seen just once and roughly 4.4% held by the top ten. The chain uses TRBV5-1 and TRBJ1-3; tentative D call: TRBD1 (5 bases). Sequences were derived from peripheral blood, sampled 28 days after the second AZD1222 dose. The TCR sequence derives from an adult who received the AZD1222 COVID-19 vaccine. CDR3 sequence: CASSLAGPDGGTIYF. DNA for the CDR3: TGCGCCAGCAGCTTGGCGGGCCCAGATGGGGGCACCATATATTTT.